The sequence of this T cell receptor beta chain was determined in a study of OX40 agonist ivuxolimab in advanced cancers. This clone has just one count. V lost 1 base to trimming and J lost 0 bases, with 7 bases between them. Germline V lookup: CDR1 MGHRA, CDR2 YSYEKL. This CDR3 is 15 amino acids long. Sequencing used immunoSEQ multiplex PCR; TCRdb keeps in-frame clones, though not all of them. The repertoire has more than 9,000 clones, approximately 84% of them found once; the top ten carry more than 12%. J is TRBJ2-1 and V is TRBV4-1; D is ambiguous. The sample in question was CD4+ or CD8+ T cells sorted from blood, obtained in a trial of the OX40 agonist ivuxolimab. The TCR was taken from an adult with an advanced solid tumor such as melanoma, head and neck, liver or kidney cancer. The CDR3 nucleotides read TGCGCCAGCAGCCAAGGTAGCTCCTCCTACAATGAGCAGTTCTTC. As protein: CASSQGSSSYNEQFF.